This TCR beta chain was found in a study of T cell repertoires in cytomegalovirus infection. Study-level background: Through public TCR beta signatures, both CMV infection and matching HLA type were indicated.

CDR3 length equals 17 residues. V was cut by 5 bases and J by 4 bases, with 23 bases left in between. Germline loops: CDR1 MDHEN, CDR2 SYDVKM. TCRdb reprocessed the reads with MiXCR, giving one entry per CDR3 protein. Of over 250,000 distinct CDR3 sequences listed, around 20% are singletons. Study-wide points: Of the TCR beta families, the public ones yielded a cumulative frequency that identified carriers of CMV plus the relevant HLA. HLA-C-restricted CMV-specific TCR beta clonotypes prevailed in the ex vivo response.

The table lists this clonotype with a few counts. What it binds is not known. The chain joins TRBV28 to TRBJ1-2, with D possibly TRBD1 on 5 matching bases. Sequences were derived from cultured PBMCs, sampled from culture after CMV antigen stimulation. The source of this sequence is a human donor in good health (CMV status not recorded). Some clones in this sample may be carry-over from other donors' samples. CDR3 in DNA: TGTGCCAGCAGTGAGGGGCAGGTCCTACAATCCCTCTATGGCTACACCTTC. It encodes CASSEGQVLQSLYGYTF.